The TCR beta chain described here comes from a study of T cells after yellow fever vaccination. The wider study: The authors prepared low-cell-number fractions using SMART-Seq v4 Ultra Low Input.

Germline V gene lookup returns CDR1 SGHRS and CDR2 YFSETQ. This CDR3 comprises 15 residues. Trimming removed 0 bases at V and 5 bases at J, with 9 bases between. This clonotype was seen at least ten times. Its antigen is unidentified. The TCR cDNA carried a universal primer site and UMIs from 5'RACE template switching. Each CDR3 protein gets one entry after TCRdb re-called the 5' RACE reads with MiXCR. Among about 200,000 distinct CDR3 sequences listed, approximately 3.3% were seen once. Study results and caveats: The CD4 and CD8 compartments had a small share of their clonotypes in common.

The rearrangement uses TRBV5-1 and TRBJ1-6; no firm D call. The TCR originated in a man between 18 and 29 years old who received the YFV17D yellow fever vaccine. Sequencing used CD4+ T cells sorted from PBMCs, obtained 10 days after the yellow fever booster vaccination. This CDR3 is CASSLGTGNNSPLHF. The CDR3, as DNA: TGCGCCAGCAGCTTGGGGACGGGGAATAATTCACCCCTCCACTTT.